This TCR beta chain was observed in a study of multiple sclerosis patients with progressive multifocal leukoencephalopathy. General study findings and limits: Less diverse TRB repertoires were suggested in most PML patients.

As concerns this clone: Its target is not known.

The CDR3 runs 14 residues. Looked up from germline, CDR1 is KGHSH and CDR2 is LQKENI. V shed 2 bases and J 5 bases; nucleotides not matched to a gene: 4. This table comes from immunoSEQ multiplex PCR, and its TCRdb copy is limited to in-frame clones, with some not included. The data hold some 30,000 clones, with under 90% observed a single time. This sample's time point: about six months of natalizumab therapy. All PML patients were female, and all patients had earlier interferon beta. The TCR sequence derives from a human donor with multiple sclerosis. This chain connects TRBV18 to TRBJ2-5; 8 bases are shared with TRBD2. The sample consisted of PBMCs, taken from a patient treated with natalizumab. CDR3 sequence reads: CASSPSGRTETQYF. In DNA, the CDR3 is TGTGCCAGCTCACCAAGCGGGAGAACGGAGACCCAGTACTTC.